Presented here are 10 T cell receptor beta chains from one specimen sequenced in a study of T cells in Graves' hyperthyroidism and ophthalmopathy. From RNA transcripts, TCR beta CDR3 regions were amplified. Primed by the HTBI set, a first-round RT-PCR was run on the TCR CDR3. In TCRdb, the multiplex PCR reads were re-called with MiXCR into one record per CDR3 protein. This table has about 520,000 distinct CDR3 sequences, roughly 24% appearing once. Sequences were obtained from blood. All receptors come from a woman in her 30s with Graves' ophthalmopathy.

This clonotype was counted at least ten times. This sequence joins TRBV5-1 and TRBJ2-7; D possibly corresponds to TRBD2 (6 bases). V was cut by 6 bases and J by 0 bases, with 13 bases left in between. From germline, CDR1 is SGHRS and CDR2 YFSETQ. CDR3 size: 14 residues. CDR3 in DNA: TGCGCCAGCAATCCCCGCGGGGACTCCTACGAGCAGTACTTC. Translation gives CASNPRGDSYEQYF.

The genes are TRBV2 and TRBJ2-1; D not resolved. With 6 bases removed from V and 7 bases from J, the gap between germline ends came to 7 bases. There are 11 residues in the CDR3. The V gene's germline CDR1 is SNHLY and CDR2 FYNNEI. This chain's CDR3 is CASRVGNEQFF. The CDR3 DNA is TGTGCCAGCAGGGTGGGGAATGAGCAGTTCTTC.

This clonotype has only one observation. This rearrangement joins TRBV24-1 to TRBJ2-2, with a weak D call TRBD2 (5 bases). There are 12 residues in the CDR3. The germline CDR1 and CDR2 sequences are KGHDR and SFDVKD. Trimming took 10 bases from V and 3 from J, leaving 8 bases between them. CDR3 protein: CATGLDTGELFF. The CDR3 DNA sequence: TGTGCCACAGGACTGGACACCGGGGAGCTGTTTTTT.

This clonotype has ten or more counts. The rearrangement uses TRBV27 and TRBJ2-7; D is unresolved. The CDR3 contains 14 residues. Germline V gives CDR1 MNHEY, CDR2 SMNVEV (reference sequence). Trimming pared 0 bases from V and 7 bases from J, leaving 13 bases between. In DNA form, the CDR3 reads TGTGCCAGCAGTTTATCGTCCTCCTCGGAGGAGCAGTACTTC. It encodes CASSLSSSSEEQYF.

This clonotype was recorded many times. The V gene is TRBV19, the J gene TRBJ2-7; TRBD2 agrees at 12 bases. This CDR3 comprises 15 residues. CDR1 and CDR2 from the germline V gene are LNHDA and SQIVND (reference sequence). Trimming took 5 bases from V and 2 from J; bases not matched to a gene: 4. The chain's CDR3 is CASSGGLAGTYEQYF. CDR3 nucleotides: TGTGCCAGTAGTGGAGGACTAGCGGGGACCTACGAGCAGTACTTC.

This clonotype was counted only a few times. The CDR3, as DNA: TGTGCCAGCAACGGCAGGGGAAGGGATGGCTACACCTTC. Its protein is CASNGRGRDGYTF. The gene calls are TRBV12-3 or TRBV12-4 and TRBJ1-2; weak D call: TRBD1 (6 bases). This CDR3 comprises 13 residues. V gave up 7 bases and J gave up 6 bases, with 15 bases separating them.

This clonotype was seen repeatedly, ten times or more. The gene calls are TRBV6-2 or TRBV6-3 and TRBJ2-2; D ambiguous. Germline loops: CDR1 MNHEY, CDR2 SVGEGT. The CDR3 is 14 amino acids. V lost 2 bases to trimming and J lost 1 base, with 5 bases between them. The CDR3 coding sequence is TGTGCCAGCAGTTACGTAAGGAACACCGGGGAGCTGTTTTTT. Its translation: CASSYVRNTGELFF.

V is TRBV28 and J is TRBJ1-1; maybe TRBD1 (5 bases). The germline CDR1 and CDR2 sequences are MDHEN and SYDVKM. The V and J ends lost 4 bases and 1 base respectively, with 13 bases between them. This CDR3 spans 15 amino acids. The CDR3 DNA sequence: TGTGCCAGCAGTTCCCCAGGGTGGAGGAACACTGAAGCTTTCTTT. As protein: CASSSPGWRNTEAFF.

This clonotype was observed at least ten times. The J gene is TRBJ1-1, the V gene TRBV7-9; no clear D gene. The CDR3 runs 13 residues. V dropped 0 bases and J dropped 5 bases, with 7 bases sitting between them. The germline gives CDR1 SEHNR, CDR2 FQNEAQ (reference sequence). The CDR3 here is CASSLAWVTEAFF. In DNA, the CDR3 is TGTGCCAGCAGCTTAGCATGGGTGACTGAAGCTTTCTTT.

This clonotype was detected ten times or more. V and J are TRBV18 and TRBJ2-5, with 8 bases that match TRBD2. V lost 0 bases and J lost 1; bases outside the gene matches: 4. Germline values: CDR1 KGHSH, CDR2 LQKENI. This CDR3 has 16 residues. The CDR3, as DNA: TGTGCCAGCTCACCACCGTTAGCGGGGAGCCAAGAGACCCAGTACTTC. Its translation is CASSPPLAGSQETQYF.